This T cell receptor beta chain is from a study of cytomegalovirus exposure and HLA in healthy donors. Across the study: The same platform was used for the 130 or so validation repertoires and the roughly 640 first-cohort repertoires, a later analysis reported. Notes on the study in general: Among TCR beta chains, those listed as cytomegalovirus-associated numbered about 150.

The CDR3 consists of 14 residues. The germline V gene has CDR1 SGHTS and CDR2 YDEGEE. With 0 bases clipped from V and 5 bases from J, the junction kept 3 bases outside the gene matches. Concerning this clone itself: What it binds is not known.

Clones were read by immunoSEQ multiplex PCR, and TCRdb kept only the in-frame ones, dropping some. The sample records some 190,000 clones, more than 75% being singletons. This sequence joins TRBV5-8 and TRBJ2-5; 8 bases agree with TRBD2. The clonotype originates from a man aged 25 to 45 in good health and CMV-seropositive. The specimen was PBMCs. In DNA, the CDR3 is TGTGCCAGCAGCTTGGGTTCTAGCGGGGAGACCCAGTACTTC. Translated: CASSLGSSGETQYF.